These 14 T cell receptor beta chains originate from one sample sequenced in a study of OX40 agonist ivuxolimab in advanced cancers. Here immunoSEQ multiplex PCR was the method, and the copy in TCRdb shows in-frame clones only, minus some. The table records some 82,000 clones, 91% of them present only once. Specimen: CD4+ or CD8+ T cells sorted from blood, collected in a trial of the OX40 agonist ivuxolimab. The receptor set was obtained from an adult with an advanced solid tumor such as melanoma, head and neck, liver or kidney cancer.

The chain couples TRBV18 to TRBJ2-1; D is perhaps TRBD2 (6 bases). Trimming pared 3 bases from V and 10 bases from J, leaving 19 bases between. CDR1 and CDR2 (germline): KGHSH, LQKENI. The CDR3 is made up of 15 amino acids. In DNA form, the CDR3 reads TGTGCCAGCTCACCTATAAACGGGGACTCCCAGGAGCAGTTCTTC. It codes for CASSPINGDSQEQFF.

The genes are TRBV4-3 and TRBJ2-1; TRBD2 agrees at 7 bases. J was trimmed by 6 bases and V by 0 bases; bases with no gene match: 5. The CDR3 length is 15 residues. Germline loops: CDR1 LGHNA, CDR2 YSLEER. In nucleotides, the CDR3 is TGCGCCAGCAGCCAAGATAATAGCGGGCGCAATGAGCAGTTCTTC. This sequence encodes CASSQDNSGRNEQFF.

The chain is built from TRBV5-1 and TRBJ2-1, with D possibly being TRBD2 (5 bases). Germline CDR1 and CDR2: SGHRS and YFSETQ. The CDR3 runs 16 residues. Between the trimmed V and J ends, which lost 4 bases and 5 bases, there was a span of 19 bases. Here the CDR3 reads CASSPRGGRKNNEQFF. The CDR3 region has the DNA TGCGCCAGCAGCCCTCGAGGAGGCAGAAAAAACAATGAGCAGTTCTTC.

The rearrangement joins TRBV10-2 to TRBJ2-7; 8 bases map to TRBD1. Germline V gives CDR1 WSHSY, CDR2 SAAADI. The CDR3 sequence is 13 residues long. Germline trimming cut 6 bases from V and 2 bases from J; bases unmatched to any gene: 3. The CDR3 DNA sequence: TGCGCCAGCAGACCGGGACAGGCCTACGAGCAGTACTTC. Translation gives CASRPGQAYEQYF.

The chain joins TRBV18 to TRBJ2-1; TRBD1 or TRBD2 may be the D gene (5 bases each). Trimming shortened V by 2 bases and J by 6 bases, and 11 bases separated the two germline ends. The CDR3 runs to 14 residues. Germline V gives CDR1 KGHSH, CDR2 LQKENI. CDR3 residues: CASSPVPGTNEQFF. The CDR3 nucleotides are TGTGCCAGCTCACCAGTTCCAGGGACCAATGAGCAGTTCTTC.

The chain couples TRBV7-8 to TRBJ2-2; D is uncertain. V shed 5 bases and J shed 5 bases, with 6 bases lying between them. The CDR3 is made up of 12 amino acids. Germline values: CDR1 SGHVS, CDR2 FQNEAQ. CDR3 nucleotides: TGTGCCAGCAGCGCTTCGACCGGGGAGCTGTTTTTT. This sequence encodes CASSASTGELFF.

The chain combines TRBV11-2 with TRBJ2-5; possibly TRBD2 for D (6 bases). In germline, CDR1 is SGHAT, CDR2 FQNNGV. V was shortened by 0 bases and J by 4 bases, with 12 bases between the two germline ends. The CDR3 covers 15 residues. In DNA form, the CDR3 reads TGTGCCAGCAGCTTAGACCCTAGGCGGGGAGAGACCCAGTACTTC. Translation: CASSLDPRRGETQYF.

CDR3 bases: TGTGCCAGCAGGAGGACTAGCGGGAGCACGCCGGGTGACGAGCAGTACTTC. Protein product: CASRRTSGSTPGDEQYF. The gene calls are TRBV9 and TRBJ2-7; 13 bases are a match to TRBD2. With 5 bases clipped from V and 5 bases from J, the junction kept 13 bases outside the gene matches. The V gene's germline CDR1 is SGDLS and CDR2 YYNGEE. This CDR3 contains 17 residues.

The rearrangement joins TRBV4-1 to TRBJ2-2; TRBD2 matches at 8 bases. Germline V CDR1 and CDR2: MGHRA, YSYEKL. The CDR3 covers 17 residues. V dropped 0 bases and J dropped 5; count of bases not matched to a gene: 8. The CDR3 reads CASSQDLGLARTGELFF. As DNA, the CDR3 is TGCGCCAGCAGCCAAGATCTAGGACTAGCAAGAACCGGGGAGCTGTTTTTT.

The chain combines TRBV19 with TRBJ2-2, with D maybe TRBD1 (5 bases). Trimming removed 8 bases at V and 1 base at J, with 11 bases between. The germline gives CDR1 LNHDA, CDR2 SQIVND (reference sequence). The CDR3 loop spans 14 amino acids. The CDR3 DNA sequence: TGTGCCAGTCGAAGGGGTTGGAACACCGGGGAGCTGTTTTTT. Protein sequence: CASRRGWNTGELFF.

The chain uses TRBV11-2 and TRBJ2-1; D is unclear. V was clipped by 4 bases and J by 7 bases, with 14 bases between them. This CDR3 spans 14 amino acids. The V gene's germline CDR1 is SGHAT and CDR2 FQNNGV. This CDR3 reads CASSSDVVANEQFF. CDR3 nucleotide sequence: TGTGCCAGCAGCTCAGACGTGGTGGCGAATGAGCAGTTCTTC.

J is TRBJ2-3 and V is TRBV5-1; D might be TRBD1 (6 bases). The V end was cut by 7 bases, the J end by 4 bases, with 10 bases between. The CDR3 runs to 12 residues. The germline V gene has CDR1 SGHRS and CDR2 YFSETQ. DNA for the CDR3: TGCGCCAGCCGCCAGGGGCCAGATACGCAGTATTTT. This codes for CASRQGPDTQYF. The full variable domain, its missing parts supplied by reference TRBV5-1 and TRBJ2-3, is KAGVTQTPRYLIKTRGQQVTLSCSPISGHRSVSWYQQTPGQGLQFLFEYFSETQRNKGNFPGRFSGRQFSNSRSEMNVSTLELGDSALYLCASRQGPDTQYFGPGTRLTVL.

V is TRBV25-1 and J is TRBJ2-5; 14 nucleotides line up with TRBD2. This CDR3 has 16 residues. The V and J ends lost 5 bases and 3 bases, in that order; junction bases with no gene match: 5. The V gene's germline CDR1 is MGHDK and CDR2 SYGVNS. The CDR3 sequence: CASSIGTSGSKETQYF. The DNA for the CDR3 is TGTGCCAGCAGTATCGGGACTAGCGGGAGTAAAGAGACCCAGTACTTC.

V gene TRBV7-9 combines with J gene TRBJ2-3; the match to TRBD2 covers 7 bases. The CDR3 sequence is 15 residues long. With 4 bases clipped from V and 5 bases from J, the junction kept 9 bases outside the gene matches. CDR1 and CDR2 (germline): SEHNR, FQNEAQ (reference sequence). DNA for the CDR3: TGTGCCAGCAGCTCGTCCGGGACTATGGTAGATACGCAGTATTTT. Its translation is CASSSSGTMVDTQYF.